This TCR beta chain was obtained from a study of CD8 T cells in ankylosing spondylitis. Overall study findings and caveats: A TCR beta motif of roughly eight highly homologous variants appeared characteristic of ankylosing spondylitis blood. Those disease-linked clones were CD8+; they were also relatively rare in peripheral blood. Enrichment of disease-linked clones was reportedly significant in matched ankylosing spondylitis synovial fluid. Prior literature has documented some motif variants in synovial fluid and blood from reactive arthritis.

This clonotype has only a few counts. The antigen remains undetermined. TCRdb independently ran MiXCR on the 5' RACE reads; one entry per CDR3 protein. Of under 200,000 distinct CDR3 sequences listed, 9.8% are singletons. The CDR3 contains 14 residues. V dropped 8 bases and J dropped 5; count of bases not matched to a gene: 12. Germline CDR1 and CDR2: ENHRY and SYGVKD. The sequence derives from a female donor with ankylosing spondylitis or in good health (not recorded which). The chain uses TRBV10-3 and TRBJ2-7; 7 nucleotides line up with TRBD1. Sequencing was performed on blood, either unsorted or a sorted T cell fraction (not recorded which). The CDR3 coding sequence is TGTGCCATCGAACCGGGCAGGGGGAAGGACGAGCAGTACTTC. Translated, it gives CAIEPGRGKDEQYF.